The sequence of this T cell receptor (beta chain) was determined in a study of blood T cells in healthy people across ages. Study-level results: More naive CD4+ cells and higher diversity marked long-lived donors relative to aged donors.

About this clonotype: Its target is unknown.

CDR1 is MNHEY and CDR2 is SVGAGI in the germline V gene. J lost 9 bases, V lost 6 bases, and 4 bases had no gene match. The CDR3 loop spans 11 amino acids. Primers used in a second PCR of about 7 to 12 cycles were a sample-barcoded 5' primer and a J-beta primer mix. Using its own MiXCR run on the 5' RACE reads, TCRdb lists one record per CDR3 protein. Of hundreds of thousands of distinct CDR3 sequences listed, more than 20% are singletons. The same data also went into a second study, on T cells of mothers and their children. That source adds: Both sample barcodes and 2-4 random nucleotides came from the M1S primer of the second PCR.

The TCR sequence derives from a boy aged 5-17 years in good health. The V call is TRBV6-5, the J call TRBJ1-2, with 7 bases that match TRBD1. Sequencing was carried out using blood. The CDR3 sequence is CASRQQGRYTF. DNA of the CDR3: TGTGCCAGCAGGCAACAGGGGCGCTACACCTTC.